This T cell receptor beta chain was sequenced in a study of T cells in women clearing cervical HPV infection. Study overall: Case blood was drawn a median about 160 days after lesion detection.

TCRdb's copy holds only in-frame clones and misses some; the assay was immunoSEQ multiplex PCR. The data show about 30,000 clones, and the top ten clones hold more than 4%. This TCR derives from a woman aged 18 to 75 with a cervical HPV16 infection that either progressed to CIN3+ or cleared (not recorded which). Sequenced: blood buffy coat.

CDR3 in amino acids: CASSLVWGTGEQYF. CDR3 DNA (partial): TGTGCCAGCAGCTTAGTTTGGGGGACAGGCGAG. The V gene is TRBV7-2, the J gene TRBJ2-7; 8 bases align to TRBD1. The read terminates 3 residues before the CDR3 end, so the remaining end is supplied by the germline J gene. Germline CDR1 SGHTA, CDR2 FQGNSA. V was pared by 1 base and J by 6 bases, with 5 bases of the junction left unmatched. CDR3 length: 14 amino acids.